The 30 T cell receptor beta chains below come from one sample, sequenced in a study of regulatory T cells. Study results and caveats: Hydrophobic residues at CDR3 positions 6 and 7 were enriched in conventional CD4+ T cells of CD3G-deficient patients.

The antigens of these receptors remain unknown. The primer mix had 52 TRBV and 13 TRBJ primers. Only in-frame clones appear in the TCRdb table, and some are missing; sequencing was by immunoSEQ multiplex PCR. The repertoire holds about 35,000 clones, with around 89% as singletons. The sequencing input was conventional CD4+ T cells sorted from blood. The origin of the receptors is a person under 30 with CD3G deficiency.

The chain uses TRBV10-3 and TRBJ2-1; D unclear. The CDR3 loop spans 12 amino acids. Trimming stripped 1 base from V and 9 bases from J, with 7 bases between. From germline, CDR1 is ENHRY and CDR2 SYGVKD. In DNA form, the CDR3 reads TGTGCCATCAGTGAGTTCCTGGGTGAGCAGTTCTTC. It is translated as CAISEFLGEQFF.

This rearrangement joins TRBV28 to TRBJ1-1; maybe TRBD1 (5 bases). V shed 7 bases and J shed 3 bases, with 27 bases lying between them. The CDR3 spans 18 residues. Germline values: CDR1 MDHEN, CDR2 SYDVKM. CDR3 amino acids: CASTYLRQSGGRYTEAFF. The CDR3 DNA is TGTGCCAGCACTTACCTTCGACAGTCAGGTGGTCGCTACACTGAAGCTTTCTTT.

J is TRBJ2-5 and V is TRBV19; TRBD1 is a possible D gene (5 bases). V lost 5 bases to trimming and J lost 5 bases, with 12 bases between them. CDR1 LNHDA and CDR2 SQIVND come from the germline V gene (reference sequence). CDR3 size: 13 residues. CDR3: CASSLSSGETQYF. The CDR3 region has the DNA TGTGCCAGTAGTCTCTCCTCAGGGGAGACCCAGTACTTC.

The gene calls are TRBV6-1 and TRBJ1-2; D ambiguous. The CDR3 extends over 13 amino acids. V was clipped by 5 bases and J by 2 bases, with 9 bases between them. Looked up from germline, CDR1 is MNHNS and CDR2 is SASEGT. The CDR3: CASSSINNYGYTF. CDR3 bases: TGTGCCAGCAGTTCTATTAACAACTATGGCTACACCTTC.

This clone was seen only a few times. This rearrangement joins TRBV5-1 to TRBJ2-2; D perhaps matches TRBD1 (6 bases). Germline V lookup: CDR1 SGHRS, CDR2 YFSETQ. This CDR3 contains 16 residues. Trimming left V 4 bases short and J 0 bases short, with 13 bases between. This CDR3 is CASSRDGQTNTGELFF. CDR3 DNA: TGCGCCAGCAGCCGGGATGGACAGACGAACACCGGGGAGCTGTTTTTT.

This chain uses TRBV6-6 with TRBJ2-3; 7 nucleotides agree with TRBD2. V lost 5 bases to trimming and J lost 0 bases; unmatched junction nucleotides: 8. Looked up from germline, CDR1 is MNHNY and CDR2 is SVGAGI (reference sequence). The CDR3 length is 16 residues. The CDR3 DNA follows: TGTGCCAGCAGTGCAGGCAGCGGGGTTAGCACAGATACGCAGTATTTT. Protein sequence: CASSAGSGVSTDTQYF.

V gene TRBV6-6 combines with J gene TRBJ2-7; maybe TRBD1 (5 bases). Germline assignment: CDR1 MNHNY and CDR2 SVGAGI (reference sequence). The V end was cut by 2 bases, the J end by 3 bases, with 8 bases between. The CDR3 consists of 13 residues. CDR3 in DNA: TGTGCCAGCAGTTACAGCAGGGTCTACGAGCAGTACTTC. It codes for CASSYSRVYEQYF.

The sample holds a few counts of this clone. The rearrangement links TRBV28 to TRBJ2-7; D gene unclear. Germline loops: CDR1 MDHEN, CDR2 SYDVKM. The V gene lost 2 bases and the J gene lost 5 bases, with 16 bases spanning the gap. The CDR3 extends over 15 amino acids. CDR3 residues: CASSLTGFGKNEQYF. Written as DNA, the CDR3 is TGTGCCAGCAGTTTAACCGGGTTTGGGAAAAACGAGCAGTACTTC.

The gene calls are TRBV6-1 and TRBJ2-7, with 10 nucleotides matching TRBD1. The germline gives CDR1 MNHNS, CDR2 SASEGT. The CDR3 consists of 15 residues. V dropped 2 bases and J dropped 4; count of bases not matched to a gene: 5. CDR3 sequence: CASSEPGQGGYEQYF. DNA of the CDR3: TGTGCCAGCAGTGAACCAGGACAGGGGGGGTACGAGCAGTACTTC.

V and J are TRBV9 and TRBJ2-2; TRBD2 is a possible D gene (7 bases). CDR1 is SGDLS and CDR2 is YYNGEE in the germline V gene. CDR3 length: 17 amino acids. V lost 4 bases and J 6 bases, leaving 22 bases between the germline ends. The DNA of the CDR3 is TGTGCCAGCAGCCCACGCCCCCTGGGGGGGGCGGCCGGGGAGCTGTTTTTT. It translates to CASSPRPLGGAAGELFF. Drawing the rest from reference TRBV9 and TRBJ2-2, the complete variable domain is DSGVTQTPKHLITATGQRVTLRCSPRSGDLSVYWYQQSLDQGLQFLIQYYNGEERAKGNILERFSAQQFPDLHSELNLSSLELGDSALYFCASSPRPLGGAAGELFFGEGSRLTVL.

This sequence joins TRBV18 and TRBJ1-2; D is uncertain. The CDR3 is 13 residues long. Germline CDR1 and CDR2: KGHSH and LQKENI. V was trimmed by 3 bases and J by 3 bases, leaving 8 bases between them. The CDR3 loop is CASSPLGHYGYTF. As DNA, the CDR3 is TGTGCCAGCTCACCCCTAGGACACTATGGCTACACCTTC. Together with reference TRBV18 and TRBJ1-2, the CDR3 gives the full variable domain: NAGVMQNPRHLVRRRGQEARLRCSPMKGHSHVYWYRQLPEEGLKFMVYLQKENIIDESGMPKERFSAEFPKEGPSILRIQQVVRGDSAAYFCASSPLGHYGYTFGSGTRLTVV.

The chain carries TRBV27 and TRBJ2-3; D is possibly TRBD1 (6 bases). CDR1 MNHEY and CDR2 SMNVEV come from the germline V gene (reference sequence). This CDR3 comprises 14 residues. V lost 5 bases to trimming and J lost 5 bases, with 14 bases between them. The CDR3 sequence is CASSHYREQDTQYF. The CDR3 coding sequence is TGTGCCAGCAGTCACTACAGGGAGCAAGATACGCAGTATTTT.

This chain connects TRBV20-1 to TRBJ2-5; D is undetermined. Germline V gene lookup returns CDR1 DFQATT and CDR2 SNEGSKA (reference sequence). V was pared by 6 bases and J by 5 bases, with 10 bases between. The CDR3 has 11 residues. The CDR3 sequence is CSAGPVETQYF. The CDR3 nucleotides are TGCAGTGCCGGCCCGGTGGAGACCCAGTACTTC.

This clone was recorded a few times. The CDR3 DNA follows: TGCGCCAGCAGCTTGGGGAGGGGAGTTAACACTGAAGCTTTCTTT. Protein: CASSLGRGVNTEAFF. V and J are TRBV5-1 and TRBJ1-1; weak D call: TRBD1 (5 bases). The length of the CDR3 is 15 residues. Germline V CDR1 and CDR2: SGHRS, YFSETQ. The V gene lost 0 bases and the J gene lost 2 bases, with 11 bases spanning the gap.

The chain combines TRBV5-3 with TRBJ2-7, with TRBD2 as a possible D gene (9 bases). Being an ORF, TRBV5-3 has a function that is uncertain. Trimming removed 2 bases from V and 4 bases from J, with 25 bases in between. The CDR3 length is 18 residues. The CDR3 here is CARSFLAGGDRRPYEQYF. CDR3 DNA: TGTGCCAGAAGCTTTTTGGCGGGGGGGGACAGGAGACCTTACGAGCAGTACTTC.

The V gene is TRBV5-3, the J gene TRBJ1-6; weak D call: TRBD1 (6 bases). TRBV5-3 is an open reading frame whose function is uncertain. V dropped 9 bases and J dropped 7 bases, with 14 bases sitting between them. The CDR3 sequence is 13 residues long. In DNA form, the CDR3 reads TGTGCCACCCCGGGACACCTGAATTCACCCCTCCACTTT. Encoded protein: CATPGHLNSPLHF.

This chain links TRBV5-5 with TRBJ2-1; 14 bases are shared with TRBD2. CDR1 is SGHKS, CDR2 YYEKEE, per germline (reference sequence). This CDR3 region has 18 residues. The V gene end was trimmed by 2 bases and the J gene end by 10 bases; junction bases not matched to a gene: 14. Here the CDR3 reads CASSFLGLAGVLFSEQFF. CDR3 in DNA: TGTGCCAGCAGCTTTTTGGGACTAGCGGGAGTTCTTTTTTCCGAGCAGTTCTTC.

The chain is built from TRBV28 and TRBJ1-6; D is possibly TRBD1 (6 bases). This CDR3 is 16 amino acids long. V was shortened by 3 bases and J by 7 bases, with 16 bases between the two germline ends. Germline V gene sequence: CDR1 MDHEN, CDR2 SYDVKM. The DNA for the CDR3 is TGTGCCAGCAGTTTGAGTAGGGGGTCGGGAAATTCACCCCTCCACTTT. Translation gives CASSLSRGSGNSPLHF.

This clone is a singleton in its sample. The chain combines TRBV12-5 with TRBJ2-1; the D gene could be TRBD1 or TRBD2 (5 bases each). This CDR3 is 12 amino acids long. Germline CDR1 reads LGHNT; CDR2 reads FRNRAP. Trimming removed 6 bases from V and 12 bases from J, with 15 bases in between. The CDR3 here is CASGGRPGPQFF. The CDR3, as DNA: TGTGCTAGTGGGGGACGGCCCGGCCCGCAGTTCTTC.

The CDR3 nucleotides are TGTGCCAGTAGTATGACCGGGTATGGCAATCAGCCCCAGCATTTT. Translated, it gives CASSMTGYGNQPQHF. The genes are TRBV19 and TRBJ1-5; no clear D. Germline-derived CDR1 and CDR2 are LNHDA and SQIVND (reference sequence). V lost 3 bases, J lost 2 bases, and 11 bases lay in between. The CDR3 extends over 15 amino acids.

In DNA form, the CDR3 reads TGTGCCAGCAGGGTCTCCTACGAGCAGTACTTC. This translates into CASRVSYEQYF. The genes are TRBV6-1 and TRBJ2-7; D remains unclear. This CDR3 contains 11 residues. The ends were cut back, 6 bases at V and 0 bases at J, with 3 bases in the middle. Germline CDR1 and CDR2: MNHNS and SASEGT.

The chain uses TRBV10-3 and TRBJ2-2; 7 bases are shared with TRBD1. The CDR3 is 14 residues long. V shed 4 bases and J 7 bases; nucleotides not matched to a gene: 6. Germline loops: CDR1 ENHRY, CDR2 SYGVKD. CDR3 loop: CAISVDRVGGELFF. For the CDR3, the DNA is TGTGCCATCAGTGTCGACAGGGTAGGCGGGGAGCTGTTTTTT.

The chain is built from TRBV6-1 and TRBJ1-6; 8 bases agree with TRBD1. The germline CDR1 and CDR2 sequences are MNHNS and SASEGT. V was clipped by 6 bases and J by 12 bases; unmatched bases: 7. CDR3 length: 13 residues. CDR3 in amino acids: CASRTIDRGPLHF. CDR3 coding DNA: TGTGCCAGCAGAACCATCGACAGGGGACCCCTCCACTTT.

This clone was seen a few times. The rearrangement uses TRBV7-2 and TRBJ2-2, with TRBD2 matching over 10 bases. CDR3 size: 17 residues. V trimming: 5 bases; J trimming: 2 bases; junction bases outside the gene matches: 8. Germline V gene data show CDR1 as SGHTA and CDR2 as FQGNSA. The CDR3, as DNA: TGTGCCAGCAGCGTCTGGAGCGGGGGGGTAAACACCGGGGAGCTGTTTTTT. Residues: CASSVWSGGVNTGELFF.

The rearrangement uses TRBV5-1 and TRBJ2-2; D not certain. V lost 2 bases to trimming and J lost 0 bases, with 5 bases between them. Per germline, CDR1 SGHRS and CDR2 YFSETQ. The CDR3 has 14 amino acids. CDR3 coding DNA: TGCGCCAGCAGCTTAGCTGCGAACACCGGGGAGCTGTTTTTT. Encoded protein: CASSLAANTGELFF.

The rearrangement joins TRBV18 to TRBJ2-7, with 7 bases identical to TRBD1. The CDR3 is 13 amino acids. Germline V CDR1 and CDR2: KGHSH, LQKENI. With 3 bases clipped from V and 7 bases from J, the junction kept 6 bases outside the gene matches. Written as DNA, the CDR3 is TGTGCCAGCTCACCTGGACAGGCGAAAGAGCAGTACTTC. Translation: CASSPGQAKEQYF.

V usage is TRBV7-9 and J usage is TRBJ1-2, with 7 bases identical to TRBD1. Germline V gene data show CDR1 as SEHNR and CDR2 as FQNEAQ (reference sequence). This CDR3 comprises 12 residues. J lost 12 bases, V lost 1 base, and 5 bases had no gene match. For the CDR3, the DNA is TGTGCCAGCAGCTTAGTTCAGGGGGACCACACCTTC. Its translation is CASSLVQGDHTF.

The DNA for the CDR3 is TGTGCCAGCAGCTCGTCCCGGAGTGAGCAGTTCTTC. Translating gives CASSSSRSEQFF. The chain links TRBV7-9 to TRBJ2-1; D uncertain. This CDR3 comprises 12 residues. The germline V gene has CDR1 SEHNR and CDR2 FQNEAQ (reference sequence). The V end lost 4 bases, the J end lost 9 bases, and 10 bases lay between the germline ends.

The J gene is TRBJ2-2, the V gene TRBV19; weak D call: TRBD2 (6 bases). The CDR3 is 14 amino acids. Trimming removed 7 bases from V and 4 bases from J, with 13 bases in between. From germline, CDR1 is LNHDA and CDR2 SQIVND (reference sequence). Written as DNA, the CDR3 is TGTGCCAGTAAACGGCGGGACCTCACCGGGGAGCTGTTTTTT. As protein: CASKRRDLTGELFF. Supplemented by reference TRBV19 and TRBJ2-2, the full variable domain reads DGGITQSPKYLFRKEGQNVTLSCEQNLNHDAMYWYRQDPGQGLRLIYYSQIVNDFQKGDIAEGYSVSREKKESFPLTVTSAQKNPTAFYLCASKRRDLTGELFFGEGSRLTVL.

V usage is TRBV6-1 and J usage is TRBJ2-5, with 7 bases fitting TRBD2. Unmatched junction bases numbered 16, after V lost 0 bases and J lost 9 bases. The germline CDR1 and CDR2 sequences are MNHNS and SASEGT. This CDR3 region has 17 residues. CDR3 in DNA: TGTGCCAGCAGTGAAGCTAGTAGGGCTAGCGGTCCGGGGGCCCAGTACTTC. This translates into CASSEASRASGPGAQYF.